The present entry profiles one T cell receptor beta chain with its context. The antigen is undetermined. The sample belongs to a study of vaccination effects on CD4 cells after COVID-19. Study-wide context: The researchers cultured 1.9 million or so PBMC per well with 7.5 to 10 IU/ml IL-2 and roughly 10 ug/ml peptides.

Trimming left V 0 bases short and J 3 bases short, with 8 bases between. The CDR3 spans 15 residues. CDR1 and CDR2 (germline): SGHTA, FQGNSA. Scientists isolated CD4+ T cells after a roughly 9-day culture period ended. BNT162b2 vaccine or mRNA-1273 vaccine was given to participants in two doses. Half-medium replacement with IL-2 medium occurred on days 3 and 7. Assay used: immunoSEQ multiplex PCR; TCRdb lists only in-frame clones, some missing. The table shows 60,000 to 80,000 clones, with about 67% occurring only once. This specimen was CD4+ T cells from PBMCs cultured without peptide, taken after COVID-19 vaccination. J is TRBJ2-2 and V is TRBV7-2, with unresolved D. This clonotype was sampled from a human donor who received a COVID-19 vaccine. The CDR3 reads CASSLAVGYTGELFF. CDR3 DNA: TGTGCCAGCAGCTTAGCGGTCGGTTACACCGGGGAGCTGTTTTTT.